These 20 T cell receptor beta chains were sequenced from one sample in a study of T-cell memory formation after mild COVID-19. TCRdb used MiXCR to reprocess the 5' RACE reads, holding one entry per CDR3 protein. The repertoire holds about 320,000 distinct CDR3 sequences, with about 13% as singletons. The sample consisted of PBMCs or a T cell subset sorted from them (not recorded which). These receptors originate from a young man who had mild COVID-19 (a few samples of this study predate the infection). Cell type and time point are not known.

The chain combines TRBV20-1 with TRBJ2-7, with D unclear. The V and J ends lost 0 bases and 3 bases respectively, with 3 bases between them. Germline V gives CDR1 DFQATT, CDR2 SNEGSKA (reference sequence). The CDR3 is made up of 11 amino acids. CDR3 in amino acids: CSARDDYEQYF. The CDR3 coding sequence is TGCAGTGCTAGAGATGACTACGAGCAGTACTTC.

The gene calls are TRBV9 and TRBJ1-4; TRBD1 is a possible D gene (6 bases). Germline assignment: CDR1 SGDLS and CDR2 YYNGEE. The CDR3 spans 15 residues. V was cut by 0 bases and J by 6 bases, with 12 bases left in between. The CDR3 DNA reads TGTGCCAGCAGCGTAGAAGGAGGGGGTGATGAAAAACTGTTTTTT. Translating it yields CASSVEGGGDEKLFF. Full variable domain (rest looked up from reference TRBV9 and TRBJ1-4): DSGVTQTPKHLITATGQRVTLRCSPRSGDLSVYWYQQSLDQGLQFLIQYYNGEERAKGNILERFSAQQFPDLHSELNLSSLELGDSALYFCASSVEGGGDEKLFFGSGTQLSVL.

The V call is TRBV11-2, the J call TRBJ1-6; D is unresolved. Germline V gives CDR1 SGHAT, CDR2 FQNNGV. Trimming took off 1 base at V and 6 bases at J, with 10 bases between the two ends. CDR3 length: 15 residues. The CDR3 DNA reads as TGTGCCAGCAGCTTAGGCCGGCGGATTAATTCACCCCTCCACTTT. Translated: CASSLGRRINSPLHF.

This clonotype was counted a few times. The V call is TRBV6-2 or TRBV6-3, the J call TRBJ2-6; unclear D gene. The CDR3 has 17 amino acids. Looked up from germline, CDR1 is MNHEY and CDR2 is SVGEGT. Deletions cut 0 bases from V and 4 bases from J, with 13 bases between. CDR3 loop: CASSYSISGEGANVLTF. The CDR3 DNA reads as TGTGCCAGCAGTTACTCGATTTCGGGTGAGGGGGCCAACGTCCTGACTTTC.

This clonotype was seen a handful of times. J is TRBJ1-6 and V is TRBV3-1; maybe TRBD1 (5 bases). V was pared by 3 bases and J by 3 bases, with 12 bases between. Germline CDR1 is LGHDT and CDR2 is YNNKEL (reference sequence). CDR3 length equals 16 residues. This chain's CDR3 is CASSQEGAIYNSPLHF. In nucleotides, the CDR3 is TGTGCCAGCAGCCAGGAAGGGGCCATCTATAATTCACCCCTCCACTTT.

This clonotype was seen more than once but under ten times. The chain uses TRBV20-1 and TRBJ2-1; D call uncertain. The ends were cut back, 4 bases at V and 7 bases at J, with 17 bases in the middle. The CDR3 consists of 14 residues. Germline V gives CDR1 DFQATT, CDR2 SNEGSKA (reference sequence). The CDR3 protein is CSAKHDRMTNEQFF. The CDR3 nucleotides are TGCAGTGCTAAACATGACCGTATGACTAATGAGCAGTTCTTC.

This clonotype was seen many times. The chain carries TRBV5-1 and TRBJ2-7; D is uncertain. This CDR3 is 13 amino acids long. The germline V gene encodes CDR1 SGHRS and CDR2 YFSETQ. Trimming took off 5 bases at V and 2 bases at J, with 11 bases between the two ends. CDR3 protein: CASSQVAAYEQYV. DNA of the CDR3: TGCGCCAGCAGTCAAGTTGCAGCCTACGAGCAGTACGTC.

The sample holds a few counts of this clonotype. V gene TRBV5-1 combines with J gene TRBJ2-3; the D gene is possibly TRBD1 (5 bases). The CDR3 length is 18 residues. The V gene lost 4 bases and the J gene lost 2 bases, with 23 bases spanning the gap. The germline V gene has CDR1 SGHRS and CDR2 YFSETQ. DNA for the CDR3: TGCGCCAGCAGCCTCTTAGGGGCCACCTCATTTCCCACAGATACGCAGTATTTT. It is translated as CASSLLGATSFPTDTQYF.

The sample holds a few counts of this clonotype. V usage is TRBV20-1 and J usage is TRBJ2-7, with no clear D. Germline-derived CDR1 and CDR2 are DFQATT and SNEGSKA (reference sequence). V lost 6 bases and J 4 bases, leaving 10 bases between the germline ends. There are 11 residues in the CDR3. The CDR3 DNA follows: TGCAGTGCCCTCGTGGGGTACGAGCAGTACGTC. This sequence encodes CSALVGYEQYV.

J is TRBJ2-3 and V is TRBV20-1; possible D gene TRBD2, 6 bases. CDR3 length equals 14 residues. V was shortened by 0 bases and J by 5 bases, with 12 bases between the two germline ends. Germline CDR1 DFQATT, CDR2 SNEGSKA (reference sequence). CDR3 sequence (DNA): TGCAGTGCTAGAGATCAGGCGGGGATAGATACGCAGTATTTT. Its translation: CSARDQAGIDTQYF.

This clonotype was seen ten or more times. V usage is TRBV7-2 and J usage is TRBJ1-4, with D unresolved. This CDR3 has 13 residues. CDR1 and CDR2 from the germline V gene are SGHTA and FQGNSA. The V gene lost 3 bases and the J gene lost 7 bases, with 9 bases spanning the gap. CDR3 sequence: CASSFGVGEKLFF. The CDR3, as DNA: TGTGCCAGCAGCTTTGGGGTCGGTGAAAAACTGTTTTTT.

This clonotype occurred a few times. The chain combines TRBV7-6 with TRBJ1-5, with D tentatively TRBD1 (6 bases). CDR3 length equals 15 residues. Germline V gives CDR1 SGHVS, CDR2 FNYEAQ. Trimming left V 2 bases short and J 4 bases short, with 12 bases between. The CDR3 spells CASSLRGGVNQPQHF. CDR3 nucleotides: TGTGCCAGCAGCTTACGAGGGGGAGTGAATCAGCCCCAGCATTTT.

This clonotype occurred a few times. This chain uses TRBV7-6 with TRBJ2-1, with D maybe TRBD1 (6 bases). CDR3 length: 15 residues. CDR1 and CDR2 from the germline V gene are SGHVS and FNYEAQ. The V end lost 2 bases, the J end lost 2 bases, and 10 bases lay between the germline ends. The CDR3 DNA sequence: TGTGCCAGCAGCTTAAAGGGGACACCCTACAATGAGCAGTTCTTC. As protein: CASSLKGTPYNEQFF.

This clonotype was found a few times. The V call is TRBV7-2, the J call TRBJ1-5, with a weak D call TRBD1 (5 bases). This CDR3 is 14 amino acids long. Trimming shortened V by 5 bases and J by 1 base, and 9 bases separated the two germline ends. Looked up from germline, CDR1 is SGHTA and CDR2 is FQGNSA. The CDR3 DNA reads as TGTGCCAGCAGCCGGGACTGGAGCAATCAGCCCCAGCATTTT. Amino acid sequence: CASSRDWSNQPQHF. The variable domain in full, with the rest retrieved from reference TRBV7-2 and TRBJ1-5, is GAGVSQSPSNKVTEKGKDVELRCDPISGHTALYWYRQSLGQGLEFLIYFQGNSAPDKSGLPSDRFSAERTGGSVSTLTIQRTQQEDSAVYLCASSRDWSNQPQHFGDGTRLSIL.

In this sample, this clonotype turned up a few times. J is TRBJ2-6 and V is TRBV25-1, with D unclear. The CDR3 consists of 13 residues. The ends were cut back, 3 bases at V and 3 bases at J, with 3 bases in the middle. CDR1 is MGHDK, CDR2 SYGVNS, per germline. The DNA of the CDR3 is TGTGCCAGCAGTGAGGTTGGGGCCAACGTCCTGACTTTC. Protein sequence: CASSEVGANVLTF. Drawing the rest from reference TRBV25-1 and TRBJ2-6, the complete variable domain is EADIYQTPRYLVIGTGKKITLECSQTMGHDKMYWYQQDPGMELHLIHYSYGVNSTEKGDLSSESTVSRIRTEHFPLTLESARPSHTSQYLCASSEVGANVLTFGAGSRLTVL.

This clonotype was counted only a few times. The chain uses TRBV4-2 and TRBJ2-7; D might be TRBD1 (7 bases). V gave up 3 bases and J gave up 3 bases, with 30 bases separating them. Germline CDR1 and CDR2: LGHNA and YNFKEQ. The CDR3 totals 20 residues. The CDR3 spells CASSHRAGTDGTAGHYEQYF. The CDR3 DNA is TGTGCCAGCAGCCACCGAGCAGGGACAGATGGGACTGCGGGGCACTACGAGCAGTACTTC.

This clonotype was counted a few times. The chain couples TRBV10-3 to TRBJ1-2, with 7 bases fitting TRBD1. The CDR3 totals 13 residues. Germline CDR1 and CDR2: ENHRY and SYGVKD. The junction had 4 bases not matched to a gene; V was cut back by 9 bases and J by 0 bases. CDR3 sequence: CAIRTGANYGYTF. The CDR3 region has the DNA TGTGCCATTCGGACAGGAGCTAACTATGGCTACACCTTC.

This clonotype was observed a few times. The chain joins TRBV6-2 or TRBV6-3 to TRBJ1-5; D remains unclear. This CDR3 has 17 amino acids. The V and J ends lost 0 bases and 4 bases respectively, with 16 bases between them. Looked up from germline, CDR1 is MNHEY and CDR2 is SVGEGT. The CDR3 DNA sequence: TGTGCCAGCAGTTACTCGATCGGTCGAGGTCTTAATCAGCCCCAGCATTTT. This translates into CASSYSIGRGLNQPQHF.

The chain joins TRBV7-8 to TRBJ1-3, with D unresolved. Germline V lookup: CDR1 SGHVS, CDR2 FQNEAQ. The germline V and J ends were trimmed by 2 bases and 3 bases, with 14 bases remaining between them. CDR3 size: 16 residues. The CDR3 nucleotides read TGTGCCAGCAGCTTACCGCGGATCTTGGTTGGAAACACCATATATTTT. Translating gives CASSLPRILVGNTIYF.

This clonotype was seen ten or more times. The genes are TRBV5-1 and TRBJ2-5; maybe TRBD1 (5 bases). Germline CDR1 SGHRS, CDR2 YFSETQ. CDR3 length: 13 residues. The V and J ends lost 2 bases and 14 bases respectively, with 19 bases between them. The CDR3 here is CASSLSQGAVSYF. DNA for the CDR3: TGCGCCAGCAGCTTATCGCAGGGCGCGGTATCTTACTTC.